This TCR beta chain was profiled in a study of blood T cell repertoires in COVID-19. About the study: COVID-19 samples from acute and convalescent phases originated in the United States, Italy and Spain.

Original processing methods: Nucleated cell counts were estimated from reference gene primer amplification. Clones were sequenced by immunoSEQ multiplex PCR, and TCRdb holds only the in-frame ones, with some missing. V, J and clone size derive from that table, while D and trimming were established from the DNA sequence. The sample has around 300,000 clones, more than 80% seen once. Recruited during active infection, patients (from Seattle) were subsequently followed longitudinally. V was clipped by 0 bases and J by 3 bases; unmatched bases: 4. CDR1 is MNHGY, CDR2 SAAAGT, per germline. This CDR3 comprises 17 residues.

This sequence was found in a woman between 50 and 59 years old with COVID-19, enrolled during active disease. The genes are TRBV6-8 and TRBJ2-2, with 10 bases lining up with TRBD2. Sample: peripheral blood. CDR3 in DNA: TGTGCCAGCAGTTACTCCCCTAGCGGGAGTCACACCGGGGAGCTGTTTTTT. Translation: CASSYSPSGSHTGELFF.